This T cell receptor beta chain stems from a study of T cells in Graves' hyperthyroidism and ophthalmopathy (dated by TCRdb to between 2019 and 2020). Some background on the complete study: Peripheral blood samples were taken at the time of initial diagnosis, prior to any treatment. The paper reports TCR Vbeta CDR3 sequencing of 140 or so peripheral blood samples: around 41 ophthalmopathy, roughly 74 hyperthyroidism and approximately 17 progressor patients. Whether ophthalmopathy could be predicted prospectively was tested in an independent validation cohort made up of about 18 hyperthyroidism patients plus 17 patients who later progressed to ophthalmopathy. In roughly six Graves' hyperthyroidism patients, the study also compared T-cell repertoires from thyroid tissue with T-cell repertoires from blood. To identify distinguishing TCR V-J signatures, a discovery cohort of around 98 patients was used, comprising some 43 with Graves' ophthalmopathy and some 60 with stable Graves' hyperthyroidism. Following sampling, methimazole starting at 30 mg daily was given to hyperthyroidism patients, and high-dose intravenous methylprednisolone was given to ophthalmopathy patients. The roughly 100 discovery patients were divided at random into training and test sets in a 7:3 ratio. What the research found in general, with its limitations: Most expanded thyroid clonotypes (frequency above 0.001) were also detected in blood, suggesting blood repertoires may reflect thyroid immune responses. No statistical method was used to set the sample size in advance, and investigators knew the group allocation. In validation, the model predicted progression to ophthalmopathy a median of roughly 6.5 months before onset, with about 67% sensitivity and 72.22% specificity. In cross-validation, a model built on a 13 V-J signature told ophthalmopathy apart from stable hyperthyroidism with 87.88% sensitivity and around 84% specificity, and in testing the same model reached 80%/75%.

CDR1 and CDR2 (GTSNPN, SVGIG) derive from the germline V gene (reference sequence). The CDR3 spans 15 residues, from the cysteine through the phenylalanine. Here the CDR3 DNA is all that survives: 45 bases in frame from base 1. Unmatched junction bases come to 5, with V trimmed by 3 bases and J by 5 bases. TCR beta CDR3 regions were amplified from RNA transcripts. A first-round RT-PCR of the TCR CDR3 used the HTBI primer set with the Qiagen OneStep RT-PCR kit. Libraries were constructed in a second round of multiplex PCR, after which size selection and purification were performed. The libraries were sequenced on an Illumina HiSeq2000 using paired-end 100 bp reads. In the authors' own workflow: SOAPnuke was used to process the raw data, with reads discarded if the reads contained adapters or uncalled bases, had a mean Phred below 15, or lacked an exact constant-primer or identifier match. COPE v1.2.5 was used to merge the high-quality paired reads, and each unique nucleotide sequence was defined as a clonotype. MiTCR v1.1 was used to align the clonotypes against IMGT TRBV, TRBD and TRBJ reference segments. Only V-J combinations with frequency above 0.0001, covering 99.2% of repertoires, were analysed. A TCS score was defined as the ratio of F50 (clonal expansion) to E x V (chaos), with BLOSUM62-based TCRdist applied between CDR3 peptides within each V-J. Welch's t-statistics and random forest reduced around 550 V-J features to 13, which were used in a naive Bayes classifier (R e1071). TCRdb cleaned the public reads at Q25 with fastp, built clones with MiXCR and kept in-frame beta chains. Rows are unified per CDR3 protein, each entry keeping the most common DNA and genes. The V and J calls follow TCRdb's processing rather than the paper's. For this sample there are about 740,000 distinct CDR3 sequences; 14% appear just once. The ten largest clones add up to 10% of the sample.

This clonotype was seen repeatedly, ten times or more. The clone's antigen remains unknown. Qualities for individual bases were not recorded, and no much larger clone is one base off. Stable Graves' hyperthyroidism was defined as no progression to ophthalmopathy during 18 months of follow-up. Hyperthyroidism patients were newly diagnosed, with disease duration under 2 months, and aged 18 to 65 years. Patients with uncontrolled infections, other autoimmune diseases, pregnancy or lactation were excluded. Clinical symptoms, serum thyroxine and TRAb, thyroid ultrasound, and orbital computed tomography formed the basis for the diagnoses. Ficoll-Paque density gradient centrifugation was used to isolate PBMCs from approximately 11 ml of fresh peripheral blood. Total RNA was extracted using Trizol reagent, and RNA quality was assessed on an Agilent 2100 Bioanalyzer.

This clonotype originated in a woman under 30 with Graves' hyperthyroidism. The sequence is built from TRBV30 and TRBJ2-3, and 13 bases in between align with TRBD2. The sample comprised blood. This receptor carries the CDR3 CAWRNRLAGGDTQYF. DNA sequence: TGTGCCTGGAGGAACAGACTAGCGGGGGGAGATACGCAGTATTTT.